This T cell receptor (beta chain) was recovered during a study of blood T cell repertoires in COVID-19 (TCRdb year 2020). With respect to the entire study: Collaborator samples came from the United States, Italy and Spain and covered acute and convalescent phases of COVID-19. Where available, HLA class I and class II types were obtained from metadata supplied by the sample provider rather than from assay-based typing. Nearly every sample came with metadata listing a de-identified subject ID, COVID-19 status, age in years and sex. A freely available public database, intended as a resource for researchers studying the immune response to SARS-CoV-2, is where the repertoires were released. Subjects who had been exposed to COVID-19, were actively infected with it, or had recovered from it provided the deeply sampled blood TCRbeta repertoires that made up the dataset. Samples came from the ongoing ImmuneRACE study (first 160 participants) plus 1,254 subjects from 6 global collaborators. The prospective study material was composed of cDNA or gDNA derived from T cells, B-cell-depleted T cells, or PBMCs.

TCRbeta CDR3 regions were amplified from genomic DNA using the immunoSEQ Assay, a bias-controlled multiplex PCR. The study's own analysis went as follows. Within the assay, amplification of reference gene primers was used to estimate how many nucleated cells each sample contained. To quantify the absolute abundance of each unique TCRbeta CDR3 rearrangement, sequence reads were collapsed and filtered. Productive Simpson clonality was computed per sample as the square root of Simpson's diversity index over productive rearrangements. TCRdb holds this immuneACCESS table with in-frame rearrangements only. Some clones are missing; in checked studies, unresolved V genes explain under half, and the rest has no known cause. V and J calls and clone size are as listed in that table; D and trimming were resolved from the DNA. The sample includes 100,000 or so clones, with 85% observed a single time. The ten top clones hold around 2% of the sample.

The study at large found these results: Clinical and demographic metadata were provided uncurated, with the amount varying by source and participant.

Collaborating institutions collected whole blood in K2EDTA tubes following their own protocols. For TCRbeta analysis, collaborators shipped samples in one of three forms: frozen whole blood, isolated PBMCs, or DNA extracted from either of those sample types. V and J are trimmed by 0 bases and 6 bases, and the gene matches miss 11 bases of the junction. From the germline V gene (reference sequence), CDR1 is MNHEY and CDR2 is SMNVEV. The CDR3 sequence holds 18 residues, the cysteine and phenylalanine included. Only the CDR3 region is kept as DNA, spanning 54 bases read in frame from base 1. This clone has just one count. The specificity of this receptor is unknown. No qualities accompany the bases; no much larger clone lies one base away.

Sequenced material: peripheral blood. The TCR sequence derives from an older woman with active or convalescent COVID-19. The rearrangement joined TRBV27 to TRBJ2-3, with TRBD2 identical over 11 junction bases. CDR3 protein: CASSLSQGLAGTLDTQYF. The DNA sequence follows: TGTGCCAGCAGTTTATCGCAAGGACTAGCGGGTACCCTTGATACGCAGTATTTT.